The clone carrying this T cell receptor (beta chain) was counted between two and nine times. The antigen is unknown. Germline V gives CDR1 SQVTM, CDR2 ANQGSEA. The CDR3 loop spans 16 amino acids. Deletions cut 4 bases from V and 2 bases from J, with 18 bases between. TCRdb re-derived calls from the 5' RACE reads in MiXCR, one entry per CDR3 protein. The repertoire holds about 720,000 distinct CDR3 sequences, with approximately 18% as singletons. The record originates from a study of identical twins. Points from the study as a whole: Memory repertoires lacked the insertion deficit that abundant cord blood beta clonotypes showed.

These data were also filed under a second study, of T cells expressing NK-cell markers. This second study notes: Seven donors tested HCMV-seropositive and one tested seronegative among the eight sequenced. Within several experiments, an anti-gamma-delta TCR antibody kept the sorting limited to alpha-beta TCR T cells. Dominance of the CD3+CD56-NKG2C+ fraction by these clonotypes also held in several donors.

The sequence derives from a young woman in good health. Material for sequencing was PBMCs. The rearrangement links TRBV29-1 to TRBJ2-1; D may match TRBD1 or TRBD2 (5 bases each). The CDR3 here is CSVGGDGTGTYNEQFF. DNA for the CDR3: TGCAGCGTTGGAGGGGATGGGACGGGGACCTACAATGAGCAGTTCTTC.